The text below deals with one T cell receptor beta chain. As yet, its antigen is unknown. The CDR3 length is 14 residues. Germline CDR1 and CDR2: SGHVS and FQNEAQ. Trimming removed 1 base at V and 8 bases at J, with 12 bases between. The sample comes from a study of T-cell reconstitution after alpha-beta-depleted transplantation in children. Overall study findings and caveats: Several hundred expanded graft clones reportedly gave rise to the alpha-beta T cells present about two months after transplant. Surviving recipient cells, namely T cells and thymic progenitors, were the source of high day-60 TCRbeta diversity in some patients.

Using unique molecular identifiers, the investigators prepared the TCRbeta library. MiXCR, applied by TCRdb to the PCR reads, yields one record per CDR3 protein. The table has around 960,000 distinct CDR3 sequences, roughly 29% seen once. This sample comprised PBMCs, mostly from graft donor cells, obtained 360 days after TCRalphabeta/CD19-depleted stem cell transplant. The receptor comes from a boy younger than two who had a stem cell transplant for SCID, so the T cells may come from the graft donor. The V and J genes are TRBV7-8 and TRBJ2-1; D ambiguous. For the CDR3, the DNA is TGTGCCAGCAGCTTAGAGTCCTGGTTCGATGAGCAGTTCTTC. This gives the protein CASSLESWFDEQFF.